This TCR beta chain was captured in a study of T cell responses to AZD1222 COVID-19 vaccine. TCRdb keeps only in-frame clones here, not all; method: immunoSEQ multiplex PCR. This sample yields roughly 170,000 clones, of which 90% to 95% are seen a single time; around 1.6% belongs to the top ten. Trimming took 4 bases from V and 3 from J, leaving 20 bases between them. The CDR3 covers 17 residues. Per the germline V gene, CDR1 is SGHDT and CDR2 is YYEEEE. Regarding this clone: Its antigen is unknown.

Study observations and caveats: Close to half of spike-specific TCRs reportedly recognize unmutated variant regions. Females made up more of the donors, who were largely white British, and clonal diversity may have come out too low. The study found vaccine-associated CD4 TCRs spanning spike, dominant at 160-218 and 743-854.

This specimen was peripheral blood, taken 28 days after the second AZD1222 dose. V usage is TRBV5-6 and J usage is TRBJ2-1, with TRBD1 as a possible D gene (6 bases). This sequence was found in an adult who received the AZD1222 COVID-19 vaccine. CDR3 sequence (DNA): TGTGCCAGCAGCCCAAAAACCGGGACACGAAGCTACAATGAGCAGTTCTTC. Translating it yields CASSPKTGTRSYNEQFF.